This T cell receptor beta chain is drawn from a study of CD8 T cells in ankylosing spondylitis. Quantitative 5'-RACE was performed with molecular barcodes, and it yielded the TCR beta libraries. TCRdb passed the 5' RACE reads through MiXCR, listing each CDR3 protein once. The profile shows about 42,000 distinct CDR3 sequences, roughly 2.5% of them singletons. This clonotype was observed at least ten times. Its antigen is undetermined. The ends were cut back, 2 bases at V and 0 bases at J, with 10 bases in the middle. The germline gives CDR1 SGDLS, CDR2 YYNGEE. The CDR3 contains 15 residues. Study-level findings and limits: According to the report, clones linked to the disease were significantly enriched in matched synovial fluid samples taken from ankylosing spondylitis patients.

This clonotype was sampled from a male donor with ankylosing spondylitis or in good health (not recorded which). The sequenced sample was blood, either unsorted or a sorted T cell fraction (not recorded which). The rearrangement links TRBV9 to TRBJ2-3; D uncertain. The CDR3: CASSVIAESTDTQYF. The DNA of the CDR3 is TGTGCCAGCAGCGTTATTGCGGAAAGCACAGATACGCAGTATTTT.